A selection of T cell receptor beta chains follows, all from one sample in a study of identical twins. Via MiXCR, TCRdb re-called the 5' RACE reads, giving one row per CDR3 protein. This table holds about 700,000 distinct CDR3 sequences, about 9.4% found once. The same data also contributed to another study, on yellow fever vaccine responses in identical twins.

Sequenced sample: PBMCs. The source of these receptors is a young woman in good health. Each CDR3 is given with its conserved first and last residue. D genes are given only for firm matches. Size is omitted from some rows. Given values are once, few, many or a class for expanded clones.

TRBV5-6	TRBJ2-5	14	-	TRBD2	CASSLRTSAETQYF	TGTGCCAGCAGCTTGCGGACTAGCGCAGAGACCCAGTACTTC
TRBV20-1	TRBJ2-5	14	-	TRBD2	CSAGGPSGQETQYF	TGCAGTGCGGGCGGGCCTAGCGGCCAAGAGACCCAGTACTTC
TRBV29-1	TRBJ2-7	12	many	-	CSARQSSYEQYF	TGCAGCGCCCGACAGAGTTCCTACGAGCAGTACTTC
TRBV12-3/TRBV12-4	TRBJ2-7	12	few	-	CASRAGIYEQYF	TGTGCCAGCCGGGCAGGGATCTACGAGCAGTACTTC
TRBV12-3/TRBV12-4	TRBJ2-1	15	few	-	CASTIRLDVGGEQFF	TGTGCCAGCACCATCCGACTCGACGTCGGGGGCGAGCAGTTCTTC
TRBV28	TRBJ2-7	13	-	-	CASSLRAGPEQYF	TGTGCCAGCAGTTTAAGGGCAGGGCCCGAGCAGTACTTC
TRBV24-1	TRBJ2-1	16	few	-	CATSEGGQSSYNEQFF	TGTGCCACCAGTGAGGGGGGACAATCCTCCTACAATGAGCAGTTCTTC
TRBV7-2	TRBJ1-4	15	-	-	CASSLEPVRGEKLFF	TGTGCCAGCAGCTTAGAGCCGGTGAGGGGTGAAAAACTGTTTTTT
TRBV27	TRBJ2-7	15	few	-	CASSSKTGLWNEQYF	TGTGCCAGCAGCTCAAAAACCGGGCTATGGAACGAGCAGTACTTC
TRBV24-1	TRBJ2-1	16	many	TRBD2	CATSDPRLAGDDEQFF	TGTGCCACCAGTGACCCTAGACTAGCGGGAGATGATGAGCAGTTCTTC
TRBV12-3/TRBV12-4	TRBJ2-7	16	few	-	CASSFYRGATNSEQYF	TGTGCCAGCAGTTTTTATCGGGGGGCGACCAACTCCGAGCAGTACTTC
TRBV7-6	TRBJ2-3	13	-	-	CASMGPSTDTQYF	TGTGCCAGCATGGGACCGAGCACAGATACGCAGTATTTT
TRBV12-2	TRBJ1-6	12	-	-	CASRGHNSPLHF	TGTGCAAGTCGGGGTCATAATTCACCCCTCCACTTT
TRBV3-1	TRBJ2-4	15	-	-	CASSLTGAPQNIQYF	TGTGCCAGCAGCCTTACGGGAGCTCCCCAAAACATTCAGTACTTC
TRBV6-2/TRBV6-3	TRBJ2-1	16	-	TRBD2	CASSYSSGRLDNEQFF	TGTGCCAGCAGTTACTCAAGCGGGAGGTTAGACAATGAGCAGTTCTTC
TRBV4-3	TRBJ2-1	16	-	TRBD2	CASSQEAGGPWNEQFF	TGCGCCAGCAGCCAAGAAGCGGGAGGGCCGTGGAATGAGCAGTTCTTC